These 8 T cell receptor beta chains were sequenced from one sample in a study of blood T cells in healthy people across ages. A second about 7 to 12 cycle PCR used barcoded and J-beta primers. TCRdb fed the 5' RACE reads into MiXCR, producing one record per CDR3 protein. Of about 680,000 distinct CDR3 sequences in the sample, approximately 50% were seen once. The sample was blood. Every receptor here comes from a woman aged 60 to 75 in good health.

With regard to this clonotype: This could be a read error, since a much larger clone is one nucleotide away. The chain recombines TRBV5-1 with TRBJ2-5, with TRBD2 matching over 13 bases. This CDR3 contains 18 residues. The germline CDR1 and CDR2 sequences are SGHRS and YFSETQ. The CDR3 DNA is TGCGCCAGCGCGGCAGGGACTAGCGGGAACGTTCTACAAGTGACCCAGTACTTC. This sequence encodes CASAAGTSGNVLQVTQYF.

The gene calls are TRBV28 and TRBJ2-5; D is perhaps TRBD1 (6 bases). V lost 8 bases, J lost 1 base, and 8 bases lay in between. The V gene's germline CDR1 is MDHEN and CDR2 SYDVKM. The CDR3 runs to 12 residues. CDR3 sequence: CASLGGQETQYF. In nucleotides, the CDR3 is TGTGCCAGCTTAGGGGGCCAAGAGACCCAGTACTTC.

This clonotype appeared a few times. J is TRBJ2-5 and V is TRBV6-1, with 9 bases fitting TRBD2. V was pared by 5 bases and J by 2 bases, with 15 bases of the junction left unmatched. Germline V CDR1 and CDR2: MNHNS, SASEGT. The CDR3 covers 18 residues. CDR3 residues: CASSQRGLTSGKQETQYF. CDR3 DNA: TGTGCCAGCAGTCAAAGAGGCTTGACTAGCGGAAAGCAAGAGACCCAGTACTTC.

The gene calls are TRBV11-2 and TRBJ2-1; D may match TRBD1 or TRBD2 (5 bases each). The germline V gene encodes CDR1 SGHAT and CDR2 FQNNGV. The CDR3 runs to 14 residues. Trimming shortened V by 5 bases and J by 9 bases, and 17 bases separated the two germline ends. CDR3 amino acids: CASSQGRSGFEQFF. The CDR3 DNA is TGTGCCAGCAGCCAGGGACGCAGCGGCTTTGAGCAGTTCTTC.

This rearrangement joins TRBV6-6 to TRBJ2-7; D is ambiguous. CDR3 length: 10 residues. Germline V gene lookup returns CDR1 MNHNY and CDR2 SVGAGI (reference sequence). Trimming left V 5 bases short and J 3 bases short, with 2 bases between. DNA for the CDR3: TGTGCCAGCAGTAACTACGAGCAGTACTTC. Its protein product is CASSNYEQYF.

This clonotype was seen repeatedly, ten times or more. The chain joins TRBV7-2 to TRBJ2-3; 7 bases are shared with TRBD1. The J segment lost 4 bases and the V segment lost 5 bases, leaving 6 bases of the junction unmatched. The germline gives CDR1 SGHTA, CDR2 FQGNSA. The CDR3 length is 14 residues. Written as DNA, the CDR3 is TGTGCCAGCAGCCGGGGACAGTTCCCAGATACGCAGTATTTT. This sequence encodes CASSRGQFPDTQYF.

This sequence joins TRBV28 and TRBJ2-7, with TRBD2 identical over 9 bases. Germline CDR1 MDHEN, CDR2 SYDVKM. Germline trimming cut 4 bases from V and 3 bases from J; bases unmatched to any gene: 4. This CDR3 region has 14 residues. Written as DNA, the CDR3 is TGTGCCAGCAGTTCGCCTAGCGGGAACTACGAGCAGTACTTC. As protein: CASSSPSGNYEQYF.

V and J are TRBV20-1 and TRBJ2-7; 9 bases are a match to TRBD2. There are 14 residues in the CDR3. The germline gives CDR1 DFQATT, CDR2 SNEGSKA (reference sequence). The J segment lost 5 bases and the V segment lost 2 bases, leaving 7 bases of the junction unmatched. For the CDR3, the DNA is TGCAGTGCTAGAAGGCGGGAGGGCCACAACGAGCAGTACTTC. Its protein product is CSARRREGHNEQYF.